What follows are 27 T cell receptor beta chains derived from one specimen sequenced in a study of shared clonotypes between healthy human individuals. Clones were read by immunoSEQ multiplex PCR, and TCRdb kept only the in-frame ones, dropping some. The sample shows 2 million to 2.5 million clones, approximately 96% of them seen only once. Sequenced material: naive CD4+ T cells sorted from blood. Subset given: CD45RA+ positively selected. These receptors came from a man between 18 and 35 years old in good health.

V usage is TRBV28 and J usage is TRBJ2-5; maybe TRBD1 (6 bases). V lost 4 bases, J lost 5 bases, and 26 bases lay in between. This CDR3 has 18 amino acids. Per germline, CDR1 MDHEN and CDR2 SYDVKM. This chain's CDR3 is CASSYPPKGVEERETQYF. CDR3 bases: TGTGCCAGCAGTTACCCCCCTAAGGGGGTCGAAGAGCGGGAGACCCAGTACTTC. Based on the CDR3 plus reference TRBV28 and TRBJ2-5, the full variable domain is DVKVTQSSRYLVKRTGEKVFLECVQDMDHENMFWYRQDPGLGLRLIYFSYDVKMKEKGDIPEGYSVSREKKERFSLILESASTNQTSMYLCASSYPPKGVEERETQYFGPGTRLLVL.

This clone was seen a single time. The chain carries TRBV10-2 and TRBJ2-1; 8 nucleotides align to TRBD1. The CDR3 extends over 16 amino acids. V was clipped by 2 bases and J by 2 bases; unmatched bases: 5. Germline CDR1 WSHSY, CDR2 SAAADI. The CDR3: CASSEGRGRPYNEQFF. The CDR3, as DNA: TGCGCCAGCAGTGAGGGCAGGGGGCGCCCCTACAATGAGCAGTTCTTC.

This clone has just one count. The identical CDR3 is also encoded by other nucleotide sequences in the sample. The chain joins TRBV5-1 to TRBJ1-3, with unresolved D. CDR3 length: 12 residues. Germline lookup yields CDR1 SGHRS and CDR2 YFSETQ. V lost 1 base and J 4 bases, leaving 3 bases between the germline ends. CDR3 in amino acids: CASSLNGNTIYF. The CDR3 coding sequence is TGCGCCAGCAGCTTGAACGGAAACACCATATATTTT.

The chain's CDR3 is CASSLTGGDSDTQYF. DNA of the CDR3: TGTGCCAGCAGCTTAACGGGCGGGGACTCAGATACGCAGTATTTT. This chain links TRBV7-3 with TRBJ2-3; TRBD2 might be the D (6 bases). Trimming removed 0 bases at V and 4 bases at J, with 11 bases between. Germline V gene data show CDR1 as SGHTA and CDR2 as FQGTGA. CDR3 length equals 15 residues.

The chain employs TRBV4-1 and TRBJ2-1; D is unclear. This CDR3 contains 16 residues. V lost 2 bases, J lost 1 base, and 12 bases lay in between. CDR1 is MGHRA, CDR2 YSYEKL, per germline. The CDR3 reads CASSQRLAGSYNEQFF. In DNA form, the CDR3 reads TGCGCCAGCAGCCAACGGCTGGCTGGTTCCTACAATGAGCAGTTCTTC.

With respect to this clone: The same CDR3 also results from other DNA sequences found in this sample. CDR3 loop: CASSSRVLETQYF. CDR3 bases: TGCGCCAGCAGCTCCAGGGTTCTGGAGACCCAGTACTTC. The chain carries TRBV5-1 and TRBJ2-5, with D possibly being TRBD1 (5 bases). Trimming took 3 bases from V and 5 from J, leaving 11 bases between them. CDR1 SGHRS and CDR2 YFSETQ come from the germline V gene. There are 13 residues in the CDR3.

The chain links TRBV2 to TRBJ2-7; 10 nucleotides align to TRBD2. This CDR3 is 14 amino acids long. CDR1 is SNHLY, CDR2 FYNNEI, per germline. V dropped 7 bases and J dropped 2; count of bases not matched to a gene: 5. CDR3 loop: CASNERGGPYEQYF. As DNA, the CDR3 is TGTGCCAGCAACGAGCGGGGGGGCCCCTACGAGCAGTACTTC.

The V and J genes are TRBV29-1 and TRBJ2-1; 9 bases line up with TRBD1. After removal of 8 bases from V and 10 bases from J, the junction contained 6 bases not matched to a gene. Looked up from germline, CDR1 is SQVTM and CDR2 is ANQGSEA. The CDR3 has 11 amino acids. The CDR3 loop is CSLQGAGEQFF. The CDR3 DNA reads as TGCAGCCTACAGGGGGCCGGGGAGCAGTTCTTC.

The rearrangement links TRBV2 to TRBJ2-1; D is undetermined. The CDR3 has 15 residues. Germline assignment: CDR1 SNHLY and CDR2 FYNNEI. The V and J ends lost 1 base and 4 bases respectively, with 11 bases between them. Here the CDR3 reads CASSEGRQLYNEQFF. The CDR3 DNA sequence: TGTGCCAGCAGTGAAGGTCGGCAATTATACAATGAGCAGTTCTTC. Together with reference TRBV2 and TRBJ2-1, the CDR3 gives the full variable domain: EPEVTQTPSHQVTQMGQEVILRCVPISNHLYFYWYRQILGQKVEFLVSFYNNEISEKSEIFDDQFSVERPDGSNFTLKIRSTKLEDSAMYFCASSEGRQLYNEQFFGPGTRLTVL.

V and J are TRBV7-9 and TRBJ2-3; D remains unclear. The germline V and J ends were trimmed by 4 bases and 5 bases, with 16 bases remaining between them. CDR3 length: 15 amino acids. The germline CDR1 and CDR2 sequences are SEHNR and FQNEAQ (reference sequence). CDR3: CASSSDLLPRDTQYF. The CDR3 DNA reads as TGTGCCAGCAGCTCAGACCTTCTCCCACGAGATACGCAGTATTTT.

This chain joins TRBV9 and TRBJ2-1, with 8 bases aligning to TRBD2. Per germline, CDR1 SGDLS and CDR2 YYNGEE. CDR3 length: 14 residues. With 3 bases clipped from V and 5 bases from J, the junction kept 4 bases outside the gene matches. The CDR3 loop is CASSDGLADNEQFF. CDR3 DNA: TGTGCCAGCAGCGACGGACTAGCCGACAATGAGCAGTTCTTC.

V and J are TRBV11-2 and TRBJ1-1; maybe TRBD1 (6 bases). This CDR3 has 15 amino acids. Germline values: CDR1 SGHAT, CDR2 FQNNGV. V was cut by 3 bases and J by 6 bases, with 17 bases left in between. CDR3 in DNA: TGTGCCAGCAGCTTTAGGGGGAGTGGGAGGGCTGAAGCTTTCTTT. Protein: CASSFRGSGRAEAFF.

This clone appeared a single time. The chain uses TRBV5-6 and TRBJ1-5, with TRBD1 identical over 8 bases. This CDR3 comprises 16 residues. The V gene end was trimmed by 4 bases and the J gene end by 0 bases; junction bases not matched to a gene: 6. CDR1 and CDR2 (germline): SGHDT, YYEEEE. The CDR3 bases are TGTGCCAGCAGCGGTAGGGACAGGTCTAGCAATCAGCCCCAGCATTTT. Translated: CASSGRDRSSNQPQHF.

V is TRBV7-2 and J is TRBJ1-2; D not certain. V was pared by 1 base and J by 2 bases, with 11 bases between. Germline CDR1 reads SGHTA; CDR2 reads FQGNSA. This CDR3 is built from 15 residues. Here the CDR3 DNA reads TGTGCCAGCAGCTTAGATGAGGCTATCAACTATGGCTACACCTTC. Translated: CASSLDEAINYGYTF.

The rearrangement links TRBV27 to TRBJ1-4; 9 positions match TRBD1. The CDR3 contains 14 residues. Germline loops: CDR1 MNHEY, CDR2 SMNVEV (reference sequence). Germline trimming cut 6 bases from V and 7 bases from J; bases unmatched to any gene: 6. The chain's CDR3 is CASRKGQGSEKLFF. CDR3 DNA: TGTGCCAGCAGGAAGGGACAGGGTAGTGAAAAACTGTTTTTT.

In nucleotides, the CDR3 is TGTGCCATCAGAGACGGGCTAGCGAGCTACGAGCAGTACTTC. Amino acids: CAIRDGLASYEQYF. The V call is TRBV10-3, the J call TRBJ2-7; TRBD2 might be the D (6 bases). Germline V gene lookup returns CDR1 ENHRY and CDR2 SYGVKD. The CDR3 spans 14 residues. Trimming left V 6 bases short and J 3 bases short, with 15 bases between.

V gene TRBV6-4 combines with J gene TRBJ2-7, with D perhaps assigned TRBD1 or TRBD2 (5 bases each). The CDR3 extends over 14 amino acids. Germline CDR1 MRHNA, CDR2 SNTAGT. Trimming removed 2 bases at V and 5 bases at J, with 13 bases between. The CDR3 reads CASSDIPTGHEQYF. DNA of the CDR3: TGTGCCAGCAGTGACATCCCGACGGGGCACGAGCAGTACTTC.

This clone was detected once. This chain connects TRBV11-2 to TRBJ2-3; D unresolved. The CDR3 runs 15 residues. The V end lost 0 bases, the J end lost 4 bases, and 11 bases lay between the germline ends. Germline assignment: CDR1 SGHAT and CDR2 FQNNGV. CDR3 loop: CASSLDGARPDTQYF. The CDR3 DNA follows: TGTGCCAGCAGCTTAGATGGAGCTCGGCCAGATACGCAGTATTTT.

The chain couples TRBV9 to TRBJ2-1; the match to TRBD2 covers 8 bases. Germline-derived CDR1 and CDR2 are SGDLS and YYNGEE. V dropped 4 bases and J dropped 0; count of bases not matched to a gene: 12. The CDR3 has 18 amino acids. This CDR3 reads CASSPVALAGSSYNEQFF. The CDR3 DNA reads TGTGCCAGCAGCCCAGTAGCGCTAGCGGGCAGCTCCTACAATGAGCAGTTCTTC.

The chain is built from TRBV18 and TRBJ2-7; D is undetermined. Trimming left V 4 bases short and J 0 bases short, with 13 bases between. Germline assignment: CDR1 KGHSH and CDR2 LQKENI. The CDR3 length is 15 residues. CDR3 sequence reads: CASSLMAPSSYEQYF. The CDR3 nucleotides read TGTGCCAGCTCACTTATGGCGCCGAGCTCCTACGAGCAGTACTTC.

V gene TRBV11-3 combines with J gene TRBJ2-2; either TRBD1 or TRBD2 may supply D (5 bases each). This CDR3 spans 16 amino acids. V lost 5 bases to trimming and J lost 1 base, with 14 bases between them. Germline values: CDR1 SGHNT, CDR2 YENEEA. CDR3 sequence (DNA): TGTGCCAGCAGCCCCTCAGGGAGTCTGAACACCGGGGAGCTGTTTTTT. As protein: CASSPSGSLNTGELFF.

The J gene is TRBJ2-5, the V gene TRBV5-4, with 9 bases aligning to TRBD2. Germline lookup yields CDR1 SGHNT and CDR2 YYREEE (reference sequence). The CDR3 runs to 14 residues. The V and J ends lost 6 bases and 1 base, in that order; junction bases with no gene match: 4. Here the CDR3 DNA reads TGTGCCAGCAAAGCGGGGGGTATCCAAGAGACCCAGTACTTC. Translating it yields CASKAGGIQETQYF.

CDR3 amino acids: CASSGRTGDNYEQYF. In DNA form, the CDR3 reads TGTGCCAGCAGTGGCAGGACAGGGGACAACTACGAGCAGTACTTC. This sequence joins TRBV28 and TRBJ2-7; 9 bases are shared with TRBD1. The CDR3 totals 15 residues. Germline loops: CDR1 MDHEN, CDR2 SYDVKM. With V trimmed by 5 bases and J by 3 bases, 8 bases remained unmatched.

For the CDR3, the DNA is TGTGCCAGCAATTCCCCCGGACTAGCGGGGTTGGGGGGGGAGACCCAGTACTTC. It encodes CASNSPGLAGLGGETQYF. This chain links TRBV28 with TRBJ2-5, with 12 bases fitting TRBD2. This CDR3 spans 18 amino acids. Germline V gene data show CDR1 as MDHEN and CDR2 as SYDVKM. Germline trimming cut 7 bases from V and 5 bases from J; bases unmatched to any gene: 17.

V is TRBV30 and J is TRBJ1-2; no definite D call. V dropped 1 base and J dropped 5 bases, with 11 bases sitting between them. There are 13 residues in the CDR3. Per the germline V gene, CDR1 is GTSNPN and CDR2 is SVGIG (reference sequence). The CDR3 coding sequence is TGTGCCTGGAGTGGGGGATTTGGGTATGGCTACACCTTC. Protein sequence: CAWSGGFGYGYTF. The whole variable domain, filled in from reference TRBV30 and TRBJ1-2, reads SQTIHQWPATLVQPVGSPLSLECTVEGTSNPNLYWYRQAAGRGLQLLFYSVGIGQISSEVPQNLSASRPQDRQFILSSKKLLLSDSGFYLCAWSGGFGYGYTFGSGTRLTVV.

There are a few counts of this clone. The V and J genes are TRBV6-5 and TRBJ1-1, with no clear D. Germline CDR1 is MNHEY and CDR2 is SVGAGI. Trimming took 2 bases from V and 6 from J, leaving 13 bases between them. There are 14 residues in the CDR3. CDR3 loop: CASSYSRNYAEAFF. In DNA form, the CDR3 reads TGTGCCAGCAGTTACAGTCGGAATTACGCTGAAGCTTTCTTT.

DNA of the CDR3: TGTGCCATCAGTGCCAGGACAGGCGGCCATTCTTTCTTT. It specifies CAISARTGGHSFF. The V call is TRBV10-3, the J call TRBJ1-1, with 7 bases aligning to TRBD1. The V gene end was trimmed by 4 bases and the J gene end by 12 bases; junction bases not matched to a gene: 11. Germline V lookup: CDR1 ENHRY, CDR2 SYGVKD. CDR3 length equals 13 residues.